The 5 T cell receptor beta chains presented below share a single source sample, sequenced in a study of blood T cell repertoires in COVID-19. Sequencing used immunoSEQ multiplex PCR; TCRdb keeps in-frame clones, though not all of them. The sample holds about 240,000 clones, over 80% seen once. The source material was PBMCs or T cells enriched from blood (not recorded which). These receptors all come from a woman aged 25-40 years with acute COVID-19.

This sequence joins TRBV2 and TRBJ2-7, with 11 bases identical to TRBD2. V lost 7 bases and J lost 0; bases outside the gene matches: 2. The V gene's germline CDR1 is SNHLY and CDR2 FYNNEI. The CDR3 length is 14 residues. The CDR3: CASTLAGGSYEQYF. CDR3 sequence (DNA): TGTGCCAGCACTCTAGCGGGGGGCTCCTACGAGCAGTACTTC.

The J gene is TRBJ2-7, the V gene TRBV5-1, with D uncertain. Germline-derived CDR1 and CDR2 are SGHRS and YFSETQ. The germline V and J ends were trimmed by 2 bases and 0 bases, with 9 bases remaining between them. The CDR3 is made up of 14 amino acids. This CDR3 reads CASSFLPSSYEQYF. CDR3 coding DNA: TGCGCCAGCAGCTTCCTTCCTAGCTCCTACGAGCAGTACTTC.

The CDR3 reads CASSLTGSFGYSNQPQHF. The CDR3 DNA is TGTGCCAGCAGCTTGACAGGAAGTTTCGGTTATAGCAATCAGCCCCAGCATTTT. This sequence joins TRBV7-8 and TRBJ1-5; D perhaps matches TRBD1 (6 bases). V was clipped by 3 bases and J by 0 bases, with 18 bases between them. Looked up from germline, CDR1 is SGHVS and CDR2 is FQNEAQ. The CDR3 is 18 amino acids.

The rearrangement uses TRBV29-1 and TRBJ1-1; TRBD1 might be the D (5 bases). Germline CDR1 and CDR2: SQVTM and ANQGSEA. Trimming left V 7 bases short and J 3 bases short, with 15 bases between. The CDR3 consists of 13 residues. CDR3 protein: CSAGGRVDTEAFF. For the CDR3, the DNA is TGCAGCGCGGGCGGCAGGGTGGACACTGAAGCTTTCTTT.

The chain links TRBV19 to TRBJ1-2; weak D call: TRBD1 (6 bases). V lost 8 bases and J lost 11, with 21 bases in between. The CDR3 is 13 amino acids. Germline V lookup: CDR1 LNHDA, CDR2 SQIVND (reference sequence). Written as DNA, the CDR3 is TGTGCCAGTCAGGGGAATCTCGGCTTTGGGTACACCTTC. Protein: CASQGNLGFGYTF.